This T cell receptor (beta chain) was profiled in a study of T cells in Graves' hyperthyroidism and ophthalmopathy. Study summary: Peripheral blood was acquired at first diagnosis, ahead of any therapy whatsoever. Study-wide results and limits: The majority of expanded thyroid clonotypes above 0.001 also appeared in blood. Separation of ophthalmopathy from stable hyperthyroidism was achieved by a 13 V-J model.

The CDR3 regions of TCR beta were amplified from RNA transcripts. HTBI primers were employed in a first-round RT-PCR of the TCR CDR3. TCRdb re-analysed the multiplex PCR reads in MiXCR, keeping a single row per CDR3 protein. Here the sample spans about 620,000 distinct CDR3 sequences, roughly 17% being singletons. Stable disease denoted Graves' hyperthyroidism without ophthalmopathy progression within 18 months. Per the germline V gene, CDR1 is MNHNS and CDR2 is SASEGT. V lost 3 bases and J lost 7; bases outside the gene matches: 10. The CDR3 is 15 residues long. The sample holds many counts of this clonotype. Its specificity is unknown.

The chain links TRBV6-1 to TRBJ2-7; 9 bases align to TRBD2. Sequenced sample: blood. This sequence was found in a woman in her twenties or thirties with Graves' hyperthyroidism. The CDR3 DNA sequence: TGTGCCAGCAGTGAGCGCGGGAGGGCCAAAGAAGAGCAGTACTTC. It encodes CASSERGRAKEEQYF.